The rows below give T cell receptor beta chains drawn from one sample of a study of T-cell memory formation after mild COVID-19. TCRdb redid the calling of the 5' RACE reads with MiXCR, one entry per CDR3 protein. Counted here are fewer than 650,000 distinct CDR3 sequences, around 15% occurring once; the ten biggest clones make up 8.1%. The sequenced material came from PBMCs or a T cell subset sorted from them (not recorded which). These TCRs come from an adult woman who had mild COVID-19 (a few samples of this study predate the infection). Cell type and time point are not known. Each CDR3 is given with its conserved first and last residue. D genes are given only for firm matches. The size of a clone is reported for some rows only, either as once, few or many, or as a class for expanded clones.

>few|.|TRBV2|TRBJ2-5
TGTGCCAGCGGACAAGTGGAGGGGACCCAGTACTTC
CASGQVEGTQYF
>.|.|TRBV7-9|TRBJ2-2
TGTGCCAGCAGCTTCCGGAGCGGGGAGCTGTTTTTT
CASSFRSGELFF
>.|.|TRBV20-1|TRBJ2-5
TGCAGTGCTAGAGTAAACCCAGAAACGTACCAAGAGACCCAGTACTTC
CSARVNPETYQETQYF
>.|.|TRBV20-1|TRBJ1-5
TGCAGTGCTAACTCAGGTGGTCACGGCAATCAGCCCCAGCATTTT
CSANSGGHGNQPQHF
>.|.|TRBV16|TRBJ2-3
TGTGCCAGCAGCCTGTCAATGAGGGACATCCGCACAGATACGCAGTATTTT
CASSLSMRDIRTDTQYF
>.|TRBD2|TRBV20-1|TRBJ2-1
TGCAGTGCTGGAGAGTTCGCGGGAGGACGTGAGCAGTTCTTC
CSAGEFAGGREQFF
>few|.|TRBV7-3|TRBJ2-3
TGTGCCAGCAGCTTATCCCACAGGGGGGGGAGCACAGATACGCAGTATTTT
CASSLSHRGGSTDTQYF
>.|.|TRBV28|TRBJ2-7
TGTGCCAGCAGTTTACGGCCTGGGGGCGAGCAGTACTTC
CASSLRPGGEQYF
>.|TRBD2|TRBV12-3/TRBV12-4|TRBJ2-1
TGTGCCAGCAGTCCACCGGGACTAAACAATGAGCAGTTCTTC
CASSPPGLNNEQFF
>.|.|TRBV29-1|TRBJ2-1
TGCAGCGTTCTGGGGCTGCTGTCCTACAATGAGCAGTTCTTC
CSVLGLLSYNEQFF
>.|.|TRBV12-5|TRBJ2-7
TGTGCTAGTGGTTTGGACTACGAGCAGTACTTC
CASGLDYEQYF
>.|.|TRBV4-3|TRBJ2-1
TGCGCCAGCAGCCACGACGGGATTGTCTACAATGAGCAGTTCTTC
CASSHDGIVYNEQFF